This TCR beta chain was observed in a study of blood T cell repertoires in COVID-19. Study background: Both acute and convalescent COVID-19 samples were obtained from the United States, Italy and Spain. From T cells, B-cell-depleted T cells, or PBMCs came the material, which was cDNA or gDNA.

Per the original methods: Reference gene primers were amplified, and this amplification served to estimate nucleated cell counts. Data came from immunoSEQ multiplex PCR; TCRdb stores just in-frame clones and leaves some out. Clone size and the V and J calls come from that table; the DNA yielded D and trimming. The sample shows approximately 100,000 clones, over 80% of them seen only once. The germline V gene has CDR1 DFQATT and CDR2 SNEGSKA (reference sequence). CDR3 length equals 15 residues. The ends lost 3 bases at V and 3 bases at J; junction bases unmatched: 9. The source is a human donor in a cohort sampled during active COVID-19. The chain is built from TRBV20-1 and TRBJ2-7; TRBD2 agrees at 9 bases. Sequenced material: peripheral blood. The CDR3 DNA reads TGCAGTGCTAGTAAGCGGGGGGCTCCCCGCTACGAGCAGTACTTC. Its translation is CSASKRGAPRYEQYF.